The rows below give T cell receptor beta chains drawn from one sample of a study of blood T cells in healthy people across ages. TCRdb re-analysed the 5' RACE reads in MiXCR, keeping a single row per CDR3 protein. Here the sample spans over 450,000 distinct CDR3 sequences, less than 25% being singletons. The data were also submitted as part of a second study, on T cells of mothers and their children.

The sample taken for sequencing was blood. These receptors originate from a boy aged 5 to 17 in good health. Each CDR3 is given with its conserved first and last residue.

V: TRBV10-2; J: .; CDR3: CASTLGAYEQFF
V: TRBV20-1; J: TRBJ1-2; CDR3: CSPGPPGYTF
V: TRBV4-3; J: TRBJ2-6; CDR3: CASSQDRLSGANVLTF
V: TRBV6-5; J: TRBJ1-1; CDR3: CASSYSITGDTEAFF
V: TRBV5-1; J: TRBJ1-5; CDR3: CASSQGDRRDQPQHF
V: TRBV7-2; J: TRBJ2-7; CDR3: CASSFYGAGGEQYF
V: TRBV10-3; J: TRBJ2-3; CDR3: CAISESRITDTQYF
V: TRBV20-1; J: .; CDR3: CSAISGRVDEQYF
V: TRBV10-3; J: TRBJ1-1; CDR3: CAISEAGVRGMNTEAFF
V: TRBV28; J: .; CDR3: CASSPSSRHYNEQFF
V: TRBV12-3/TRBV12-4; J: TRBJ2-5; CDR3: CASRSQVQETQYF
V: TRBV6-6; J: TRBJ1-3; CDR3: CASSSGTGESGNTIYF
V: TRBV24-1; J: TRBJ2-3; CDR3: CATSDYGTDTQYF
V: TRBV12-3/TRBV12-4; J: TRBJ1-6; CDR3: CASGSANNSPLHF
V: TRBV20-1; J: TRBJ2-1; CDR3: CSARPTSGSPTDEQFF
V: TRBV7-2; J: TRBJ2-3; CDR3: CASSLLWDTQYF
V: TRBV18; J: TRBJ1-6; CDR3: CASSPSTGVGGETLHF
V: TRBV15; J: TRBJ2-3; CDR3: CATSISGGASDTQYF
V: TRBV27; J: TRBJ1-1; CDR3: CASSLYQIGTEAFF
V: TRBV5-1; J: TRBJ2-5; CDR3: CASSTPGTGKETQYF
V: TRBV27; J: TRBJ1-5; CDR3: CASSFRGDGRNSNQPQHF
V: TRBV29-1; J: TRBJ2-3; CDR3: CSIGVTGGTDTQYF
V: TRBV5-1; J: TRBJ2-3; CDR3: CASSLGGRLPDTQYF
V: TRBV9; J: TRBJ1-4; CDR3: CASSVGGLNEKLFF
V: TRBV3-1; J: TRBJ2-7; CDR3: CASSQAPGQGPYEQYF
V: TRBV3-1; J: .; CDR3: CASSPGLVNEQFF
V: TRBV7-6; J: TRBJ2-3; CDR3: CASSLGAGVLTDTQYF
V: TRBV5-1; J: TRBJ1-1; CDR3: CASSLDTPLNTEAFF
V: TRBV7-2; J: TRBJ2-3; CDR3: CASSPSPSTDTQYF